Presented here are 27 T cell receptor beta chains from one specimen sequenced in a study of metastatic and nonmetastatic thyroid tumors. TCRdb re-called the PCR reads through MiXCR. The profile shows some 41,000 clones, roughly 27% of them singletons. Thyroid surgery had not been preceded by any treatment in any patient. Sequenced material: blood. The receptor source for this set is a male donor with papillary thyroid cancer or a benign thyroid nodule (not recorded which). Some clones in this sample may be carry-over from other donors' samples.

This chain links TRBV11-3 with TRBJ2-3; no definite D call. Trimming cost V 2 bases and J 4 bases, with 10 bases left between them. This CDR3 region has 14 residues. Germline V gives CDR1 SGHNT, CDR2 YENEEA. DNA for the CDR3: TGTGCCAGCAGCTTATGCTGGAACTCAGATACGCAGTATTTT. Translation: CASSLCWNSDTQYF. The variable domain in full, with the rest retrieved from reference TRBV11-3 and TRBJ2-3, is EAGVVQSPRYKIIEKKQPVAFWCNPISGHNTLYWYLQNLGQGPELLIRYENEEAVDDSQLPKDRFSAERLKGVDSTLKIQPAELGDSAVYLCASSLCWNSDTQYFGPGTRLTVL.

The chain has TRBV30 and TRBJ2-7; D unclear. The CDR3 is 12 residues long. Trimming took off 7 bases at V and 6 bases at J, with 16 bases between the two ends. The germline V gene encodes CDR1 GTSNPN and CDR2 SVGIG (reference sequence). DNA for the CDR3: TGTGCCTCGCTTGACGCCTTCGGCGAGCAGTACTTC. Translated: CASLDAFGEQYF. Drawing the rest from reference TRBV30 and TRBJ2-7, the complete variable domain is SQTIHQWPATLVQPVGSPLSLECTVEGTSNPNLYWYRQAAGRGLQLLFYSVGIGQISSEVPQNLSASRPQDRQFILSSKKLLLSDSGFYLCASLDAFGEQYFGPGTRLTVT.

This clone has a count of ten or more. The gene calls are TRBV18 and TRBJ1-6; 7 bases agree with TRBD1. J lost 7 bases, V lost 6 bases, and 9 bases had no gene match. The CDR3 runs to 15 residues. The germline gives CDR1 KGHSH, CDR2 LQKENI. The DNA for the CDR3 is TGTGCCAGCTCCCCTACGCGGGACAGCAATTCACCCCTCCACTTT. This gives the protein CASSPTRDSNSPLHF.

This clone was detected many times. This may come from a read error, since a much larger clone is one base off. The same CDR3 is also encoded by other DNA sequences in this sample. The chain is built from TRBV27 and TRBJ1-2; TRBD1 is a possible D gene (5 bases). The V end lost 3 bases, the J end lost 0 bases, and 20 bases lay between the germline ends. This CDR3 region has 18 residues. Germline CDR1 is MNHEY and CDR2 is SMNVEV (reference sequence). DNA of the CDR3: TGTGCCAGCAGTTTGGCCGGGACCGGGGCCCCAGCTAACTATGGCTACACCTTC. Encoded protein: CASSLAGTGAPANYGYTF.

This clone has more than one count but fewer than ten. This could be a read error, since a much larger clone is one nucleotide away. CDR3 sequence: CASSASTSVTGELFF. CDR3 in DNA: TGTGCCAGTAGTGCCTCGACTAGCGTGACCGGGGAGCTGTTTTTT. The chain joins TRBV19 to TRBJ2-2; 8 nucleotides agree with TRBD2. From germline, CDR1 is LNHDA and CDR2 SQIVND (reference sequence). The CDR3 extends over 15 amino acids. V lost 5 bases, J lost 5 bases, and 7 bases stayed unmatched.

This clone was seen ten or more times. The chain links TRBV27 to TRBJ2-7; maybe TRBD1 (5 bases). The CDR3 length is 15 residues. Deletions cut 8 bases from V and 0 bases from J, with 17 bases between. Germline CDR1 MNHEY, CDR2 SMNVEV (reference sequence). The CDR3 DNA sequence: TGTGCCAGCGGGTTGGCAGGGTCCCACTCCTACGAGCAGTACTTC. Encoded protein: CASGLAGSHSYEQYF.

This clone showed up just a few times. J is TRBJ1-5 and V is TRBV6-2 or TRBV6-3; possible D gene TRBD1, 5 bases. The CDR3 consists of 15 residues. V was cut by 4 bases and J by 7 bases, with 17 bases left in between. In germline, CDR1 is MNHEY, CDR2 SVGEGT. CDR3 sequence reads: CASSLPRGGKQPQHF. The CDR3 DNA follows: TGTGCCAGCAGTTTACCGCGGGGCGGGAAGCAGCCCCAGCATTTT.

By frequency in the sample, this clone is large. The J gene is TRBJ1-6, the V gene TRBV18; D ambiguous. Trimming removed 6 bases at V and 7 bases at J, with 10 bases between. Germline V CDR1 and CDR2: KGHSH, LQKENI. The length of the CDR3 is 13 residues. In DNA, the CDR3 is TGTGCCAGCTCGCAGGACGGGAATTCACCCCTCCACTTT. Translation: CASSQDGNSPLHF.

There are a few counts of this clone. A much larger clone is a single base away; this may be a read error. V usage is TRBV6-5 and J usage is TRBJ2-7; tentatively, D is TRBD2 (6 bases). V dropped 8 bases and J dropped 6 bases, with 17 bases sitting between them. Germline V gives CDR1 MNHEY, CDR2 SVGAGI. The CDR3 loop spans 13 amino acids. The CDR3 protein is CASVNPSGVEQYF. The CDR3 DNA follows: TGTGCCAGCGTTAACCCCTCGGGGGTCGAGCAGTACTTC.

The genes are TRBV18 and TRBJ1-2, with a possible D match to TRBD1 (5 bases). CDR1 and CDR2 from the germline V gene are KGHSH and LQKENI. The length of the CDR3 is 14 residues. V shed 3 bases and J shed 4 bases, with 12 bases lying between them. As DNA, the CDR3 is TGTGCCAGCTCACCGCCACAGGTTATCTATGGCTACACCTTC. Its translation is CASSPPQVIYGYTF.

By sample fraction, this clone is medium-sized. V is TRBV6-5 and J is TRBJ2-1; 16 bases fit TRBD2. Germline-derived CDR1 and CDR2 are MNHEY and SVGAGI. Germline trimming cut 2 bases from V and 4 bases from J; bases unmatched to any gene: 8. The CDR3 is made up of 19 amino acids. The CDR3 sequence: CASSYRGLAGGNHYNEQFF. The DNA of the CDR3 is TGTGCCAGCAGTTACCGGGGACTAGCGGGGGGGAACCATTACAATGAGCAGTTCTTC.

The CDR3 reads CASSLAAGALYGYTF. The CDR3 nucleotides are TGTGCCAGCAGTTTGGCAGCGGGAGCTCTGTATGGCTACACCTTC. The J gene is TRBJ1-2, the V gene TRBV28; D gene ambiguous. Trimming took off 3 bases at V and 5 bases at J, with 16 bases between the two ends. Germline loops: CDR1 MDHEN, CDR2 SYDVKM. The length of the CDR3 is 15 residues.

This clone appeared many times. V is TRBV5-4 and J is TRBJ2-1; TRBD1 agrees at 11 bases. Trimming took 3 bases from V and 7 from J; bases not matched to a gene: 9. The CDR3 runs to 16 residues. Per germline, CDR1 SGHNT and CDR2 YYREEE (reference sequence). The CDR3 DNA sequence: TGTGCCAGCAGCTCGGGACAGGGGGTCTTTAGGAATGAGCAGTTCTTC. Its translation: CASSSGQGVFRNEQFF. Looking up the rest from reference TRBV5-4 and TRBJ2-1 gives the full variable domain: ETGVTQSPTHLIKTRGQQVTLRCSSQSGHNTVSWYQQALGQGPQFIFQYYREEENGRGNFPPRFSGLQFPNYSSELNVNALELDDSALYLCASSSGQGVFRNEQFFGPGTRLTVL.

This chain links TRBV4-1 with TRBJ1-4, with D possibly matching TRBD1 (5 bases). V was pared by 4 bases and J by 5 bases, with 17 bases between. The CDR3 is 16 residues long. Germline V lookup: CDR1 MGHRA, CDR2 YSYEKL. The CDR3 coding sequence is TGCGCCAGCAGCCGGGACCGACGGGGGGGAAATGAAAAACTGTTTTTT. Amino acids: CASSRDRRGGNEKLFF.

The sample holds a few counts of this clone. The rearrangement uses TRBV12-3 or TRBV12-4 and TRBJ1-3; maybe TRBD1 (5 bases). The germline V and J ends were trimmed by 5 bases and 2 bases, with 10 bases remaining between them. This CDR3 comprises 14 residues. The CDR3 is CASSPRTPGNTIYF. The DNA of the CDR3 is TGTGCCAGCAGTCCCCGGACACCTGGAAACACCATATATTTT.

This clone was observed at least ten times. This rearrangement joins TRBV3-1 to TRBJ2-3; the match to TRBD2 covers 9 bases. The CDR3 consists of 17 residues. CDR1 and CDR2 (germline): LGHDT, YNNKEL (reference sequence). Trimming removed 4 bases from V and 0 bases from J; junction bases left unmatched: 8. The CDR3 loop is CASSRASSGVSTDTQYF. For the CDR3, the DNA is TGTGCCAGCAGCCGAGCCTCTAGCGGGGTTAGCACAGATACGCAGTATTTT.

The chain joins TRBV4-1 to TRBJ2-2, with 9 bases aligning to TRBD1. The germline gives CDR1 MGHRA, CDR2 YSYEKL. V was pared by 3 bases and J by 4 bases, with 3 bases of the junction left unmatched. The CDR3 runs 15 residues. CDR3 sequence reads: CASSHGDRATGELFF. The DNA of the CDR3 is TGCGCCAGCAGCCATGGGGACAGGGCCACCGGGGAGCTGTTTTTT.

V and J are TRBV2 and TRBJ2-7; D is undetermined. V was cut by 3 bases and J by 2 bases, with 11 bases left in between. Germline values: CDR1 SNHLY, CDR2 FYNNEI. This CDR3 is built from 14 residues. The CDR3 DNA follows: TGTGCCAGCAGTGATAGGCAGGACCCCTACGAGCAGTACTTC. Translation gives CASSDRQDPYEQYF.

With respect to this clone: An end of the junction does not agree with germline; a read error may underlie this. The V gene is TRBV12-3 or TRBV12-4, the J gene TRBJ2-6; D is perhaps TRBD1 or TRBD2 (5 bases each). This CDR3 has 15 residues. The CDR3 DNA sequence: TGTGCCAGCGGCCGGCGAGGGGTTGGGGCCAACGCCCTGACTTTC. Its translation: CASGRRGVGANALTF.

The chain is built from TRBV7-9 and TRBJ2-7; D perhaps matches TRBD1 (6 bases). Germline V gene data show CDR1 as SEHNR and CDR2 as FQNEAQ (reference sequence). CDR3 length equals 12 residues. Trimming shortened V by 4 bases and J by 4 bases, and 8 bases separated the two germline ends. The CDR3 loop is CASSWGQYEQYF. CDR3 bases: TGTGCCAGCAGCTGGGGACAATACGAGCAGTACTTC.

This clone was seen ten or more times. The CDR3 DNA sequence: TGCGCCAGCAGCTTGGCGTTTGACAGCACTGGGCAGTACTTC. Translation: CASSLAFDSTGQYF. The J gene is TRBJ2-7, the V gene TRBV5-1; a possible D gene is TRBD1 (5 bases). This CDR3 is built from 14 residues. V lost 0 bases and J lost 9, with 16 bases in between. Germline V CDR1 and CDR2: SGHRS, YFSETQ.

This clone has only a few counts. V is TRBV2 and J is TRBJ2-2, with TRBD2 identical over 8 bases. The J segment lost 0 bases and the V segment lost 4 bases, leaving 1 base of the junction unmatched. CDR3 length: 15 residues. Germline V gene lookup returns CDR1 SNHLY and CDR2 FYNNEI. The CDR3 loop is CASSGLAPNTGELFF. The CDR3 coding sequence is TGTGCCAGCAGTGGACTAGCGCCGAACACCGGGGAGCTGTTTTTT.

This chain's CDR3 is CASSVDTRGAAYEQYF. The CDR3 bases are TGCGCCAGCAGCGTGGATACCAGAGGGGCTGCCTACGAGCAGTACTTC. The chain uses TRBV5-1 and TRBJ2-7; D is tentatively TRBD1 or TRBD2 (5 bases each). Trimming stripped 4 bases from V and 2 bases from J, with 19 bases between. Germline CDR1 SGHRS, CDR2 YFSETQ. The CDR3 totals 16 residues.

This clone was counted between two and nine times. CDR3: CASSPQNEQFF. The CDR3 nucleotides are TGTGCCAGCAGCCCGCAAAATGAGCAGTTCTTC. The chain joins TRBV7-9 to TRBJ2-1; D gene ambiguous. V shed 5 bases and J shed 7 bases, with 6 bases lying between them. CDR1 is SEHNR, CDR2 FQNEAQ, per germline (reference sequence). This CDR3 has 11 amino acids.

This chain links TRBV7-9 with TRBJ1-1, with a tentative D call TRBD1 (5 bases). Germline lookup yields CDR1 SEHNR and CDR2 FQNEAQ (reference sequence). Trimming stripped 1 base from V and 6 bases from J, with 12 bases between. The CDR3 contains 14 residues. In DNA, the CDR3 is TGTGCCAGCAGCTTAGGTCTTGGGGACGCTGAAGCTTTCTTT. Amino acid sequence: CASSLGLGDAEAFF.

Ten or more counts support this clone. The junction departs from the called germline gene at one end, perhaps through a read error. The chain has TRBV18 and TRBJ1-1, with 8 bases fitting TRBD1. CDR3 length equals 13 residues. The germline CDR1 and CDR2 sequences are KGHSH and LQKENI. The CDR3: CASSTGQEGLVGF. In DNA form, the CDR3 reads TGTGCCAGCTCTACGGGACAGGAGGGTCTGGTGGGTTTC.

This clone was seen ten or more times. The V and J genes are TRBV29-1 and TRBJ2-1; no firm D call. The ends were cut back, 2 bases at V and 9 bases at J, with 11 bases in the middle. In germline, CDR1 is SQVTM, CDR2 ANQGSEA. CDR3 length: 12 amino acids. CDR3 in DNA: TGCAGCGTTGAAACTGGATACGGTGAGCAGTTCTTC. Its protein product is CSVETGYGEQFF.